A selection of T cell receptor beta chains follows, all from one sample in a study of blood T cell repertoires in COVID-19. TCRdb's copy holds only in-frame clones and misses some; the assay was immunoSEQ multiplex PCR. The top ten clones hold about 4.2% of a sample with roughly 230,000 clones, 80% to 85% of them seen once. The sequenced material came from peripheral blood. The receptors shown here come from a man in his fifties with active or convalescent COVID-19. CDR3s include the opening cysteine and the closing phenylalanine or tryptophan. A D gene is named only where the DNA matches it firmly. Not every row has a clone size; where given, it reads once, few, many or a size class.

v_call: TRBV11-2; d_call: TRBD1; j_call: TRBJ1-4; clone_size: NA; cdr3_nt: TGTGCCAGCAGCCCCCGACAGGGGGTAGCTGAAAAACTGTTTTTT; cdr3_aa: CASSPRQGVAEKLFF
v_call: TRBV9; d_call: TRBD2; j_call: TRBJ2-1; clone_size: NA; cdr3_nt: TGTGCCAGCAGCGCAACCGGGACTAGCGGATACAATGAGCAGTTCTTC; cdr3_aa: CASSATGTSGYNEQFF
v_call: TRBV18; d_call: TRBD1; j_call: TRBJ2-2; clone_size: NA; cdr3_nt: TGTGCCAGCTCACTACGGGACAGGGGGAGCACCGGGGAGCTGTTTTTT; cdr3_aa: CASSLRDRGSTGELFF
v_call: TRBV7-9; d_call: TRBD2; j_call: TRBJ2-5; clone_size: NA; cdr3_nt: TGTGCCAGCGATTCGGCTAGCGGGGTCAAAGAGACCCAGTACTTC; cdr3_aa: CASDSASGVKETQYF
v_call: TRBV6-2/TRBV6-3; d_call: TRBD2; j_call: TRBJ2-7; clone_size: few; cdr3_nt: TGTGCCAGCAGTGTCCAGCGGGGCGGTCCCTACGAGCAGTACTTC; cdr3_aa: CASSVQRGGPYEQYF
v_call: TRBV19; d_call: TRBD1; j_call: TRBJ2-7; clone_size: once; cdr3_nt: TGTGCCAGTAGTATATCCCCGGCCGACAGGGGAACCTACGAGCAGTACTTC; cdr3_aa: CASSISPADRGTYEQYF
v_call: TRBV7-2; d_call: TRBD2; j_call: TRBJ2-5; clone_size: NA; cdr3_nt: TGTGCCAGCGGACGGGCGGGGGGGCCTGAAGAGACCCAGTACTTC; cdr3_aa: CASGRAGGPEETQYF
v_call: TRBV27; d_call: NA; j_call: TRBJ2-7; clone_size: NA; cdr3_nt: TGTGCCAGCAGTTTATCGGCCAGGGCCAGCTCCTACGAGCAGTACTTC; cdr3_aa: CASSLSARASSYEQYF
v_call: TRBV15; d_call: TRBD1; j_call: TRBJ2-1; clone_size: NA; cdr3_nt: TGTGCCACCAGCAGCGATCAGACAGGGGAGGACAATGAGCAGTTCTTC; cdr3_aa: CATSSDQTGEDNEQFF
v_call: TRBV18; d_call: TRBD1; j_call: TRBJ1-2; clone_size: few; cdr3_nt: TGTGCCAGCTCACCAACTCGACAGGGAGGTCGCGGTGGCTACACCTTC; cdr3_aa: CASSPTRQGGRGGYTF
v_call: TRBV6-5; d_call: NA; j_call: TRBJ2-1; clone_size: NA; cdr3_nt: TGTGCCAGCAGTCTTCTCAATGAGCAGTTCTTC; cdr3_aa: CASSLLNEQFF
v_call: TRBV11-2; d_call: TRBD1; j_call: TRBJ1-3; clone_size: NA; cdr3_nt: TGTGCCAGCAGCACCAGGACAGGGGGTTTCGGAAACACCATATATTTT; cdr3_aa: CASSTRTGGFGNTIYF
v_call: TRBV7-8; d_call: TRBD2; j_call: TRBJ2-1; clone_size: once; cdr3_nt: TGTGCCAGCAGCCACCCCCGGGGGGGAGGGAATGAGCAGTTCTTC; cdr3_aa: CASSHPRGGGNEQFF
v_call: TRBV6-5; d_call: TRBD2; j_call: TRBJ2-1; clone_size: NA; cdr3_nt: TGTGCCAGCAGCTCCGGGACTAGTTTCCGGAATGAGCAGTTCTTC; cdr3_aa: CASSSGTSFRNEQFF
v_call: TRBV30; d_call: TRBD1; j_call: TRBJ1-1; clone_size: once; cdr3_nt: TGTGCCTGGAGAAGGACAGGAGTAAACACTGAAGCTTTCTTT; cdr3_aa: CAWRRTGVNTEAFF
v_call: TRBV11-2; d_call: TRBD1; j_call: TRBJ1-1; clone_size: NA; cdr3_nt: TGTGCCAGCAGCTTAACAGGGGGGAGGAACACTGAAGCTTTCTTT; cdr3_aa: CASSLTGGRNTEAFF
v_call: TRBV7-2; d_call: TRBD2; j_call: TRBJ2-3; clone_size: NA; cdr3_nt: TGTGCCAGCAGCTTAGGGCCGAGAGCGGGGGAGCAGAAAGATACGCAGTATTTT; cdr3_aa: CASSLGPRAGEQKDTQYF
v_call: TRBV5-8; d_call: NA; j_call: TRBJ2-1; clone_size: NA; cdr3_nt: TGTGCCAGCAGCTTGGCAGGGGATTTGTCCTACAATGAGCAGTTCTTC; cdr3_aa: CASSLAGDLSYNEQFF
v_call: TRBV11-2; d_call: NA; j_call: TRBJ2-3; clone_size: NA; cdr3_nt: TGTGCCAGCAGGAAACCGGGGGGCACAGATACGCAGTATTTT; cdr3_aa: CASRKPGGTDTQYF
v_call: TRBV18; d_call: TRBD1; j_call: TRBJ2-6; clone_size: NA; cdr3_nt: TGTGCCAGCTCCGTCCTTGGACAGGTCTCTGGGGCCAACGTCCTGACTTTC; cdr3_aa: CASSVLGQVSGANVLTF
v_call: TRBV28; d_call: NA; j_call: TRBJ1-3; clone_size: NA; cdr3_nt: TGTGCCAGCAGGCCGGGGAGGGTGGAAGGAAACACCATATATTTT; cdr3_aa: CASRPGRVEGNTIYF
v_call: TRBV30; d_call: TRBD1; j_call: TRBJ1-2; clone_size: NA; cdr3_nt: TGTGCCTGGAGTTTGCAGGGGGCCCTACTCTATGGCTACACCTTC; cdr3_aa: CAWSLQGALLYGYTF
v_call: TRBV5-1; d_call: NA; j_call: TRBJ1-4; clone_size: NA; cdr3_nt: TGCGCCAGCAGCTTGGCTCTACAGGGAAGTGGTGAAAAACTGTTTTTT; cdr3_aa: CASSLALQGSGEKLFF
v_call: TRBV11-3; d_call: TRBD2; j_call: TRBJ2-3; clone_size: NA; cdr3_nt: TGTGCCAGCAGCTTAGAGGGGGGGGAACGCACAGATACGCAGTATTTT; cdr3_aa: CASSLEGGERTDTQYF
v_call: TRBV5-4; d_call: TRBD1; j_call: TRBJ1-2; clone_size: NA; cdr3_nt: TGTGCCAGCAGCCCCCGGGACAGGGGACACTATGGCTACACCTTC; cdr3_aa: CASSPRDRGHYGYTF
v_call: TRBV5-4; d_call: TRBD1; j_call: TRBJ1-2; clone_size: NA; cdr3_nt: TGTGCCAGCAGCTCACCCCCAGGACAGGGGAGGACCTATGGCTACACCTTC; cdr3_aa: CASSSPPGQGRTYGYTF
v_call: TRBV23-1; d_call: TRBD1; j_call: TRBJ2-1; clone_size: NA; cdr3_nt: TGCGCCAGCAGTCAATTTCTGGGGGAGACAGGGGTCTTCGGAGAGCAGTTCTTC; cdr3_aa: CASSQFLGETGVFGEQFF
v_call: TRBV7-3; d_call: NA; j_call: TRBJ2-1; clone_size: NA; cdr3_nt: TGTGCCAGCAGCTTAGGAAGCGAAATGGCTGAGCAGTTCTTC; cdr3_aa: CASSLGSEMAEQFF
v_call: TRBV16; d_call: NA; j_call: TRBJ1-4; clone_size: NA; cdr3_nt: TGTGCCAGCAGCGCCTCGATCGGGGGGACTGAAAAACTGTTTTTT; cdr3_aa: CASSASIGGTEKLFF
v_call: TRBV6-6; d_call: TRBD2; j_call: TRBJ2-7; clone_size: NA; cdr3_nt: TGTGCCAGCAGTGACCCCGGGCTAGCGGGGGACGAGCAGTACTTC; cdr3_aa: CASSDPGLAGDEQYF
v_call: TRBV6-5; d_call: NA; j_call: TRBJ2-1; clone_size: NA; cdr3_nt: TGTGCCAGCAGGAAAGGACAACAGCAGTTCTTC; cdr3_aa: CASRKGQQQFF
v_call: TRBV25-1; d_call: NA; j_call: TRBJ2-3; clone_size: NA; cdr3_nt: TGTGCCAGCAGTGAACCGGGGGGCGTACATACGCAGTATTTT; cdr3_aa: CASSEPGGVHTQYF